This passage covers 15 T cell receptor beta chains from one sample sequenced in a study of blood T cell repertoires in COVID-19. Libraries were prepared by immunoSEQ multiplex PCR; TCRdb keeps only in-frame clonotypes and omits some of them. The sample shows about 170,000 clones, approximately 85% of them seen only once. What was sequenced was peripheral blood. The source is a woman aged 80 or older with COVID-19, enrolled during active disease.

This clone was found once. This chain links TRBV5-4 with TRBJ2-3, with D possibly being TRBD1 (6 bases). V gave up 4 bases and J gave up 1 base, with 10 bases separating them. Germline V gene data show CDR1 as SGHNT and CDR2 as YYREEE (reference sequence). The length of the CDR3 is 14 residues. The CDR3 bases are TGTGCCAGCAGCCTAAGACAGGGCACAGATACGCAGTATTTT. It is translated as CASSLRQGTDTQYF.

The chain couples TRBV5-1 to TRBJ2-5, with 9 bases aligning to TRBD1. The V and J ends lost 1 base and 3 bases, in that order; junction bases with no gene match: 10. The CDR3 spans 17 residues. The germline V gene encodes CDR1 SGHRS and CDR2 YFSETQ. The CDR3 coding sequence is TGCGCCAGCAGCTTGACCCCCCCCGGGACAGGGAAAGAGACCCAGTACTTC. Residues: CASSLTPPGTGKETQYF.

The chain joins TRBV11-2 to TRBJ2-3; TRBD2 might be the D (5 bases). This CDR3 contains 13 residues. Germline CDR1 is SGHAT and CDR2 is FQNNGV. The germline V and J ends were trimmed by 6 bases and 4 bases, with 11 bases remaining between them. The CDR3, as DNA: TGTGCCAGCAGGGGCCTAGCAGCAGATACGCAGTATTTT. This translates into CASRGLAADTQYF.

CDR3 coding DNA: TGCGCCAGCAGCCAAAACAGGGGGGTCGCAGATACGCAGTATTTT. Amino acid sequence: CASSQNRGVADTQYF. The genes are TRBV4-1 and TRBJ2-3; 8 nucleotides agree with TRBD1. Germline V CDR1 and CDR2: MGHRA, YSYEKL. V dropped 2 bases and J dropped 4; count of bases not matched to a gene: 5. CDR3 length: 15 amino acids.

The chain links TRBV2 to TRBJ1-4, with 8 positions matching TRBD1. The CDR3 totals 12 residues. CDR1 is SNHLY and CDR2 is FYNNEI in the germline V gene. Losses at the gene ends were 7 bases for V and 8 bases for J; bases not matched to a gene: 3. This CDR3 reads CASKRTGEKLFF. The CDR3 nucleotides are TGTGCCAGCAAAAGGACAGGGGAAAAACTGTTTTTT.

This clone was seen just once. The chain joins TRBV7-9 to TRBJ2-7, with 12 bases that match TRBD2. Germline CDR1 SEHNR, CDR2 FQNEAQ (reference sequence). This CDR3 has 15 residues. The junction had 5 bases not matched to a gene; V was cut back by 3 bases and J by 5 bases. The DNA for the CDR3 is TGTGCCAGCAGCTTTCTAGCGGGAGGGCGTCACGAGCAGTACTTC. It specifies CASSFLAGGRHEQYF.

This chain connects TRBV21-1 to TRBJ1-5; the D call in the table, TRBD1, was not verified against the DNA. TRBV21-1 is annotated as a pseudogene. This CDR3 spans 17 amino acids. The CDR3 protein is CASSSLPGQNSNQPQHF. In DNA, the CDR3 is TGTGCCAGCAGCAGCCTCCCGGGACAAAATAGCAATCAGCCCCAGCATTTT.

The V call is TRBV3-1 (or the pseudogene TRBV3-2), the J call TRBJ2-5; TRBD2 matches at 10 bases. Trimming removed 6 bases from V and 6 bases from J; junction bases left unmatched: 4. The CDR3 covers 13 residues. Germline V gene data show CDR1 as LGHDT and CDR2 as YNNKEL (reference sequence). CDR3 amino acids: CASRASGGQTQYF. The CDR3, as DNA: TGTGCCAGCAGAGCTAGCGGGGGCCAGACCCAGTACTTC.

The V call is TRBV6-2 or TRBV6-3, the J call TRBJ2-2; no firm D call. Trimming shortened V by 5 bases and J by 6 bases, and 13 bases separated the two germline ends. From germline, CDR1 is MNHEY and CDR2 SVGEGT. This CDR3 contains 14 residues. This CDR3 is CASSNESPAGELFF. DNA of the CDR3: TGTGCCAGCAGTAACGAGTCACCCGCCGGGGAGCTGTTTTTT.

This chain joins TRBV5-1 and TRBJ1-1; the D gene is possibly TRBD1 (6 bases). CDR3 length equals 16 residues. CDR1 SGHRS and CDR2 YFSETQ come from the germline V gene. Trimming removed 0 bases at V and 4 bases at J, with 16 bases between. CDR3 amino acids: CASSLALGAAATEAFF. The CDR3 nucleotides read TGCGCCAGCAGCTTGGCCCTGGGGGCGGCGGCCACTGAAGCTTTCTTT. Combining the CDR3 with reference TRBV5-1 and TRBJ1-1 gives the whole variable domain KAGVTQTPRYLIKTRGQQVTLSCSPISGHRSVSWYQQTPGQGLQFLFEYFSETQRNKGNFPGRFSGRQFSNSRSEMNVSTLELGDSALYLCASSLALGAAATEAFFGQGTRLTVV.

CDR3 sequence reads: CASSQGFDSPLHF. In DNA, the CDR3 is TGTGCCAGCAGCCAGGGTTTCGATTCACCCCTCCACTTT. V and J are TRBV25-1 and TRBJ1-6, with D perhaps matching TRBD1 (5 bases). The germline V and J ends were trimmed by 6 bases and 8 bases, with 11 bases remaining between them. Per the germline V gene, CDR1 is MGHDK and CDR2 is SYGVNS. This CDR3 has 13 amino acids.

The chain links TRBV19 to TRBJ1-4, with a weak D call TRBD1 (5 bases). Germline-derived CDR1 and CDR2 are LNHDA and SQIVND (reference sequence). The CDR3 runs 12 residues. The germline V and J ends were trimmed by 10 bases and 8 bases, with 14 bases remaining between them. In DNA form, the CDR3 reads TGTGCCACGCAGGGCCCCGGGGAAAAACTGTTTTTT. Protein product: CATQGPGEKLFF. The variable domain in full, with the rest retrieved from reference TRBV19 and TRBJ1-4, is DGGITQSPKYLFRKEGQNVTLSCEQNLNHDAMYWYRQDPGQGLRLIYYSQIVNDFQKGDIAEGYSVSREKKESFPLTVTSAQKNPTAFYLCATQGPGEKLFFGSGTQLSVL.

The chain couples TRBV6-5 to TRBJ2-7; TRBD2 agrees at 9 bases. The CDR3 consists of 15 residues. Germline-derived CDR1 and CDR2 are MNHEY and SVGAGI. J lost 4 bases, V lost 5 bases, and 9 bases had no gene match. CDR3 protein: CASSQVGLAIYEQYF. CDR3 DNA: TGTGCCAGCAGTCAGGTCGGACTAGCGATTTACGAGCAGTACTTC.

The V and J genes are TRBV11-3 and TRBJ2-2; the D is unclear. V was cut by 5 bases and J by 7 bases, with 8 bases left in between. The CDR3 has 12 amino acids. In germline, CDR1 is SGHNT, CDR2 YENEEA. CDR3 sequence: CASSLNGGELFF. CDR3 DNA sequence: TGTGCCAGCAGCCTCAACGGCGGGGAGCTGTTTTTT.

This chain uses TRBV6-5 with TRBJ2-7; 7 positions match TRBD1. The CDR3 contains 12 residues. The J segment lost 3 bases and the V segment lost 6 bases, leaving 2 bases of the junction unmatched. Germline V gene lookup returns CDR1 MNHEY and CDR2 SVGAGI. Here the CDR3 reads CASSRQGYEQYF. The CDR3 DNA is TGTGCCAGCAGCAGACAGGGCTACGAGCAGTACTTC.